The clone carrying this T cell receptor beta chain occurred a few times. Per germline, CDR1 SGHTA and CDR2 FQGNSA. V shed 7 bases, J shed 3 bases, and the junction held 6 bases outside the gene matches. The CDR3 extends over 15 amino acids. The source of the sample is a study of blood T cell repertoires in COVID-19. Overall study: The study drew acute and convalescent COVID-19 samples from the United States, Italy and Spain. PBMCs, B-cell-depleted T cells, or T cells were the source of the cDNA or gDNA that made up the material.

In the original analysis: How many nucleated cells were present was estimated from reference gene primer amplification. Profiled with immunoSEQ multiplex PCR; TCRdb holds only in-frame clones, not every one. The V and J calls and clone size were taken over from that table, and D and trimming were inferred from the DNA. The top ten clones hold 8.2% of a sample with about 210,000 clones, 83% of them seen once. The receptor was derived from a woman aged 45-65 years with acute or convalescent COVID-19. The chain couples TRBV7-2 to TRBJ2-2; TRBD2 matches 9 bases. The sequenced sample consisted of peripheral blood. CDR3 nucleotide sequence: TGTGCCAGCACCCTTCTAGCGGGGTACACCGGGGAGCTGTTTTTT. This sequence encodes CASTLLAGYTGELFF.